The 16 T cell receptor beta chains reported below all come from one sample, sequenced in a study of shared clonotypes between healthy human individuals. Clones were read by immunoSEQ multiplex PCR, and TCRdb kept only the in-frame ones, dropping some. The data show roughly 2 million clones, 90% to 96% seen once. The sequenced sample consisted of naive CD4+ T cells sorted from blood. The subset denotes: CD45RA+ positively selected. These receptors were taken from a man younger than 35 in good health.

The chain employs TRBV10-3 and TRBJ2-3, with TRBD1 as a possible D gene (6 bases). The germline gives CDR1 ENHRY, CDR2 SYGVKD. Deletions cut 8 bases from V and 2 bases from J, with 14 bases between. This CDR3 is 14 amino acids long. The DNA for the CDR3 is TGTGCCATCCAGAGGGGGAGACTCACAGATACGCAGTATTTT. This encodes CAIQRGRLTDTQYF.

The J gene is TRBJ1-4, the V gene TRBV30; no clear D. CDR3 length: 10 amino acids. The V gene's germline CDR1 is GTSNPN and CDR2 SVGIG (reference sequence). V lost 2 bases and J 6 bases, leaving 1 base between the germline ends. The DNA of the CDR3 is TGTGCCTGGAGTCATGAAAAACTGTTTTTT. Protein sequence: CAWSHEKLFF.

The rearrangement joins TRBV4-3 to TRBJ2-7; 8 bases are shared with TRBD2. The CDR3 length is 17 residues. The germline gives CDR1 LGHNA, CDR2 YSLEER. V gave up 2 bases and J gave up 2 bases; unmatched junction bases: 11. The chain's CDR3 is CASSQLKWTSKPYEQYF. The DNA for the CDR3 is TGCGCCAGCAGCCAACTAAAATGGACTAGCAAGCCCTACGAGCAGTACTTC.

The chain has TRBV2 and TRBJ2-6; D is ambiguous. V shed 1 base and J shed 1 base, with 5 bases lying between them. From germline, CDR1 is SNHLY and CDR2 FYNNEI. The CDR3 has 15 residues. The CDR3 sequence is CASSEEGSGANVLTF. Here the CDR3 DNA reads TGTGCCAGCAGTGAAGAGGGATCTGGGGCCAACGTCCTGACTTTC.

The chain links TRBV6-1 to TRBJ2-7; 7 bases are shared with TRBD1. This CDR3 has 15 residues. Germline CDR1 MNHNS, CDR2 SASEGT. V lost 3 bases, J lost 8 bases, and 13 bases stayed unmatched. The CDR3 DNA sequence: TGTGCCAGCAGTGACCGGGACAGAAGACCCCAACAGCAGTACTTC. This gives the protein CASSDRDRRPQQQYF.

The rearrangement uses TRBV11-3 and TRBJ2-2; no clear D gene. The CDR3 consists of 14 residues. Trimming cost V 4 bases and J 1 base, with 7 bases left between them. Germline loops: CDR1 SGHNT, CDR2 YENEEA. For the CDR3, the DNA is TGTGCCAGCAGCTCGACTGTGAACACCGGGGAGCTGTTTTTT. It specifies CASSSTVNTGELFF.

Here the CDR3 DNA reads TGCGCCAGCAGCCAAGGTTGGGCAGGCCTTGCTGGAAACACCATATATTTT. This sequence encodes CASSQGWAGLAGNTIYF. J is TRBJ1-3 and V is TRBV4-1; D uncertain. Trimming stripped 1 base from V and 2 bases from J, with 15 bases between. This CDR3 contains 17 residues. Germline CDR1 is MGHRA and CDR2 is YSYEKL.

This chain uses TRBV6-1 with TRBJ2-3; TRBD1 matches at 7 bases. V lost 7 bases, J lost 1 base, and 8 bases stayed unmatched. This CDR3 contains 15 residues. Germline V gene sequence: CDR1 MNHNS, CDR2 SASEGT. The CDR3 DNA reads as TGTGCCAGCATCGCGGACAGGTTGGGCACAGATACGCAGTATTTT. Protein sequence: CASIADRLGTDTQYF.

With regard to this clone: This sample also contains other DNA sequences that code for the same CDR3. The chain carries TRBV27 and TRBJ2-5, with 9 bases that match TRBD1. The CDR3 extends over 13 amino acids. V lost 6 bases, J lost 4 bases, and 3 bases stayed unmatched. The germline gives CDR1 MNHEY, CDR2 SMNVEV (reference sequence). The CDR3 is CASRGTGRETQYF. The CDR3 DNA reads TGTGCCAGCAGAGGGACAGGGCGAGAGACCCAGTACTTC.

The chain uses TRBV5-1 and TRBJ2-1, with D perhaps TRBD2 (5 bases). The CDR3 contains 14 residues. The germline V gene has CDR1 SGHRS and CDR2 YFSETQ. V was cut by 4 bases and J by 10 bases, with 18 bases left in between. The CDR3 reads CASSPGGLQGEQFF. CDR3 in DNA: TGCGCCAGCAGCCCCGGAGGCCTCCAAGGGGAGCAGTTCTTC.

CDR3 nucleotide sequence: TGTGCCAGCAGCCAACGACAAGTGGCTGAATCTAGCAATCAGCCCCAGCATTTT. It encodes CASSQRQVAESSNQPQHF. The V and J genes are TRBV27 and TRBJ1-5, with no clear D. Germline CDR1 reads MNHEY; CDR2 reads SMNVEV (reference sequence). The CDR3 is 18 residues long. V lost 6 bases and J lost 0, with 21 bases in between.

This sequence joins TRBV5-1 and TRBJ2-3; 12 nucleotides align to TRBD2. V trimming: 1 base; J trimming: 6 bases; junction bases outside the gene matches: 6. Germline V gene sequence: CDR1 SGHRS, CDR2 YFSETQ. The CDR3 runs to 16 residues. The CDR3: CASSLLASGGADTQYF. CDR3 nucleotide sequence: TGCGCCAGCAGCTTGCTCGCTAGCGGGGGGGCGGATACGCAGTATTTT.

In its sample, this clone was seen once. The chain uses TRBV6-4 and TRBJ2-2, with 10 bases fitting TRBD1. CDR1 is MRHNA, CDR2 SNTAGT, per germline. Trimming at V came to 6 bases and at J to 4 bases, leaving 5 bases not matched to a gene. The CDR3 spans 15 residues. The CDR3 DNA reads TGTGCCAGCAGCTCCGGGGACAGGGGCACCGGGGAGCTGTTTTTT. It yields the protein CASSSGDRGTGELFF.

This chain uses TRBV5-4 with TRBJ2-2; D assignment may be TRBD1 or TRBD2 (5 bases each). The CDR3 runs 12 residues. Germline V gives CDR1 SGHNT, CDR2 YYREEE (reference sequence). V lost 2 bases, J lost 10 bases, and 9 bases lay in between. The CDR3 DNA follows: TGTGCCAGCAGCTTCGGGACGCCGGAGCTGTTTTTT. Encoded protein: CASSFGTPELFF. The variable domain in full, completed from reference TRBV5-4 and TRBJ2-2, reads ETGVTQSPTHLIKTRGQQVTLRCSSQSGHNTVSWYQQALGQGPQFIFQYYREEENGRGNFPPRFSGLQFPNYSSELNVNALELDDSALYLCASSFGTPELFFGEGSRLTVL.

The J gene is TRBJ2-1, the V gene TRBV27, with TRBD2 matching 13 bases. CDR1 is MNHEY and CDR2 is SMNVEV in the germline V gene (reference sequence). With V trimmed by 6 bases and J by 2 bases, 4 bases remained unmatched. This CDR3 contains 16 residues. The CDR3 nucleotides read TGTGCCAGCAGCATTACTAGCGGGGGGGCCTACAATGAGCAGTTCTTC. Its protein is CASSITSGGAYNEQFF.

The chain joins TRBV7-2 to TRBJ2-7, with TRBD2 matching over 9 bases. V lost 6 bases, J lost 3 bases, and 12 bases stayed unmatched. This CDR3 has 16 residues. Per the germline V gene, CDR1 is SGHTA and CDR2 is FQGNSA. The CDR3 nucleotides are TGTGCCAGCAGAAGTAGGGCTAGCGGGACTTTCTACGAGCAGTACTTC. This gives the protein CASRSRASGTFYEQYF.